This T cell receptor (beta chain) was recorded in a study of cytomegalovirus exposure and HLA in healthy donors. Whole-study findings and limits: Later analysis associated a missense DCLRE1C variant with TCR beta V- and J-gene trimming. Using the classifier, cytomegalovirus status was reportedly diagnosed with high specificity and sensitivity.

As concerns this clone: Its antigen is unknown. The identical CDR3 is also encoded by other nucleotide sequences in the sample.

With 60 Vbeta and 13 Jbeta primers, the PCR was carried out. Per the original methods: In a later analysis, about 11 million of around 75 million unique beta chains occurred in at least two donors. The assay was immunoSEQ multiplex PCR, and TCRdb's table has in-frame clones only and misses some. Clonal size and the V and J genes are those of that table, whereas D and trimming came from the DNA. The table shows 150,000 to 200,000 clones, with about 86% occurring only once. This CDR3 is built from 13 residues. Germline-derived CDR1 and CDR2 are SQVTM and ANQGSEA. The origin of this receptor is a woman aged 18-29 years in good health and CMV-seropositive. J is TRBJ1-6 and V is TRBV29-1, with 8 positions matching TRBD1. Sequenced sample: PBMCs. The CDR3 spells CSVTGTGNSPLHF. CDR3 sequence (DNA): TGCAGTGTCACCGGGACAGGAAATTCACCCCTCCACTTT.